These 19 T cell receptor beta chains share one sample of origin, sequenced in a study of vaccination effects on CD4 cells after COVID-19. Ahead of sequencing, the ViraFEST assay grew antigen-specific CD4+ T cells using viral peptide pools. The culture ran for 10 days before CD4+ T cells were isolated. It was between March and December 2020 that the person had a SARS-CoV-2 infection confirmed by PCR. These receptors have no known antigen. Produced via immunoSEQ multiplex PCR; TCRdb's table is partial and in-frame only. The repertoire holds around 20,000 clones, nearly 75% seen once, with roughly 34% in the top ten. The material was CD4+ T cells from PBMCs cultured with a peptide pool, obtained before COVID-19 vaccination. These receptors came from a human donor who had a prior SARS-CoV-2 infection.

This sequence joins TRBV5-4 and TRBJ1-2; tentatively, D is TRBD1 (6 bases). V shed 2 bases and J shed 2 bases, with 10 bases lying between them. This CDR3 is 14 amino acids long. Germline V CDR1 and CDR2: SGHNT, YYREEE (reference sequence). CDR3 amino acids: CASSFDRRNYGYTF. The CDR3 DNA follows: TGTGCCAGCAGCTTTGACAGGCGGAACTATGGCTACACCTTC.

This clone has only one observation. The J gene is TRBJ2-1, the V gene TRBV20-1, with 8 bases lining up with TRBD1. J was trimmed by 7 bases and V by 3 bases; bases with no gene match: 14. CDR3 length: 16 residues. CDR1 and CDR2 (germline): DFQATT, SNEGSKA (reference sequence). The CDR3: CSASVLVAGGLNEQFF. The CDR3, as DNA: TGCAGTGCTAGTGTATTGGTGGCAGGGGGCTTGAATGAGCAGTTCTTC.

The chain is built from TRBV5-1 and TRBJ2-5; 9 positions match TRBD1. With V trimmed by 4 bases and J by 3 bases, 4 bases remained unmatched. The CDR3 has 14 residues. CDR1 SGHRS and CDR2 YFSETQ come from the germline V gene. The CDR3 protein is CASSAGQGEETQYF. In nucleotides, the CDR3 is TGCGCCAGCAGCGCGGGACAGGGAGAAGAGACCCAGTACTTC.

The V call is TRBV5-1, the J call TRBJ1-5; 7 bases align to TRBD1. Trimming at V came to 6 bases and at J to 6 bases, leaving 9 bases not matched to a gene. This CDR3 has 14 amino acids. Germline CDR1 SGHRS, CDR2 YFSETQ. CDR3 bases: TGCGCCAGCATCCAGGGGGAGGGTGGTCAGCCCCAGCATTTT. Encoded protein: CASIQGEGGQPQHF.

The J gene is TRBJ2-7, the V gene TRBV7-2; 8 bases map to TRBD2. Losses at the gene ends were 1 base for V and 1 base for J; bases not matched to a gene: 3. Germline V gene sequence: CDR1 SGHTA, CDR2 FQGNSA. The CDR3 loop spans 15 amino acids. The CDR3 nucleotides are TGTGCCAGCAGCTTAGAATCGGGGGGGTCCTACGAGCAGTACTTC. This codes for CASSLESGGSYEQYF.

The chain couples TRBV19 to TRBJ1-2; a possible D gene is TRBD1 (5 bases). Trimming took off 5 bases at V and 0 bases at J, with 10 bases between the two ends. Germline lookup yields CDR1 LNHDA and CDR2 SQIVND (reference sequence). The CDR3 has 14 amino acids. In nucleotides, the CDR3 is TGTGCCAGTAGTGGGGAGGGGACTAACTATGGCTACACCTTC. It yields the protein CASSGEGTNYGYTF.

The gene calls are TRBV6-5 and TRBJ1-1, with 10 nucleotides matching TRBD1. V lost 4 bases, J lost 0 bases, and 2 bases stayed unmatched. The CDR3 has 15 amino acids. Germline CDR1 reads MNHEY; CDR2 reads SVGAGI. CDR3 protein: CASSLDRGLNTEAFF. The CDR3 nucleotides read TGTGCCAGCAGTTTAGACAGGGGGCTGAACACTGAAGCTTTCTTT.

DNA for the CDR3: TGTGCCAGCAGCCGAAGGGAAAGTAGCTCCTACAATGAGCAGTTCTTC. It encodes CASSRRESSSYNEQFF. The V and J genes are TRBV9 and TRBJ2-1; D remains unclear. CDR3 size: 16 residues. V was trimmed by 4 bases and J by 0 bases, leaving 14 bases between them. The germline V gene encodes CDR1 SGDLS and CDR2 YYNGEE.

In its sample, this clone is medium-sized. The chain combines TRBV19 with TRBJ2-1; D is uncertain. Germline V gives CDR1 LNHDA, CDR2 SQIVND (reference sequence). V dropped 5 bases and J dropped 0 bases, with 14 bases sitting between them. The CDR3 is 16 amino acids. CDR3 in DNA: TGTGCCAGTAGTCCGACCCAGACCAACTCCTACAATGAGCAGTTCTTC. It specifies CASSPTQTNSYNEQFF.

The chain is built from TRBV6-4 and TRBJ2-5; possible D gene TRBD2, 5 bases. The CDR3 runs to 19 residues. With 0 bases removed from V and 3 bases from J, the gap between germline ends came to 23 bases. The germline gives CDR1 MRHNA, CDR2 SNTAGT. As DNA, the CDR3 is TGTGCCAGCAGTGACTCGTCTATTCGCTGGGGAGTGGGGAAAGAGACCCAGTACTTC. It specifies CASSDSSIRWGVGKETQYF.

This clone was counted a few times. This chain uses TRBV4-2 with TRBJ2-7; D call uncertain. The CDR3 is 15 amino acids. Germline assignment: CDR1 LGHNA and CDR2 YNFKEQ. The V and J ends lost 4 bases and 0 bases respectively, with 13 bases between them. DNA for the CDR3: TGTGCCAGCAGCCGGGTAGGCAAGAGCTCCTACGAGCAGTACTTC. This encodes CASSRVGKSSYEQYF.

The genes are TRBV11-3 and TRBJ1-1, with 9 bases fitting TRBD1. The CDR3 has 15 amino acids. CDR1 SGHNT and CDR2 YENEEA come from the germline V gene. Trimming removed 5 bases from V and 1 base from J; junction bases left unmatched: 5. CDR3 region: CASSPGQGRNTEAFF. Here the CDR3 DNA reads TGTGCCAGCAGCCCGGGACAGGGAAGGAACACTGAAGCTTTCTTT.

The chain combines TRBV20-1 with TRBJ2-3; the D is unclear. The V end lost 3 bases, the J end lost 0 bases, and 7 bases lay between the germline ends. CDR3 length: 13 residues. Germline V gives CDR1 DFQATT, CDR2 SNEGSKA (reference sequence). CDR3 in amino acids: CSASVPSTDTQYF. CDR3 DNA: TGCAGTGCTAGTGTACCTAGCACAGATACGCAGTATTTT.

The DNA for the CDR3 is TGTGCTAGTGGTTTGGATGCGGGCGGGGATGAGCAGTTCTTC. Its protein is CASGLDAGGDEQFF. The chain combines TRBV12-5 with TRBJ2-1, with D possibly TRBD2 on 6 matching bases. This CDR3 spans 14 amino acids. V lost 1 base, J lost 8 bases, and 12 bases lay in between. CDR1 LGHNT and CDR2 FRNRAP come from the germline V gene.

This clone has more than one count but fewer than ten. V usage is TRBV6-5 and J usage is TRBJ2-7, with a possible D match to TRBD2 (6 bases). CDR3 size: 16 residues. Germline lookup yields CDR1 MNHEY and CDR2 SVGAGI. Trimming cost V 2 bases and J 2 bases, with 16 bases left between them. Here the CDR3 reads CASSYTTGTLPYEQYF. The CDR3 DNA follows: TGTGCCAGCAGTTACACAACCGGGACTTTGCCCTACGAGCAGTACTTC.

J is TRBJ2-1 and V is TRBV11-1; possibly TRBD2 for D (6 bases). V gave up 5 bases and J gave up 3 bases, with 17 bases separating them. The CDR3 totals 16 residues. Per germline, CDR1 SGHAT and CDR2 FQDESV (reference sequence). CDR3 in DNA: TGTGCCAGCAGCCTAGACCCGGGACTGGTCTACAATGAGCAGTTCTTC. It codes for CASSLDPGLVYNEQFF.

The chain joins TRBV15 to TRBJ2-1; 7 nucleotides match TRBD2. This CDR3 is 14 amino acids long. With V trimmed by 5 bases and J by 4 bases, 5 bases remained unmatched. Looked up from germline, CDR1 is LNHNV and CDR2 is YYDKDF (reference sequence). Here the CDR3 DNA reads TGTGCCACCAGCTCCGGCGGGGGATACAATGAGCAGTTCTTC. It specifies CATSSGGGYNEQFF.

This clone was detected once. The chain links TRBV3-1 (or the pseudogene TRBV3-2) to TRBJ1-1; 10 nucleotides agree with TRBD1. The CDR3 length is 17 residues. Germline V lookup: CDR1 LGHDT, CDR2 YNNKEL (reference sequence). The trim removed 4 bases at V and 5 bases at J, leaving 13 bases unmatched. The CDR3 here is CASSLNLGQGVLTEAFF. CDR3 DNA: TGTGCCAGCAGCCTCAACCTAGGACAGGGGGTTTTGACTGAAGCTTTCTTT.

This clone was seen a handful of times. The CDR3 loop reads CASSRTGGYGYTF. In DNA, the CDR3 is TGTGCCAGCAGCCGAACAGGGGGCTATGGCTACACCTTC. The chain is built from TRBV11-2 and TRBJ1-2; 8 nucleotides agree with TRBD1. The CDR3 runs 13 residues. Germline values: CDR1 SGHAT, CDR2 FQNNGV. The J segment lost 4 bases and the V segment lost 5 bases, leaving 3 bases of the junction unmatched.